A selection of T cell receptor beta chains follows, all from one sample in a study of identical twins. TCRdb re-analysed the 5' RACE reads in MiXCR, keeping a single row per CDR3 protein. The sample has some 460,000 distinct CDR3 sequences; 11% to 15% are singletons. The data were also submitted as part of a second study, on yellow fever vaccine responses in identical twins.

The sequenced sample was CD4+ T cells sorted from blood. The receptors stem from a woman aged 18 to 35 in good health. The CDR3 runs from the conserved cysteine through the conserved F or W. D genes are given only for firm matches. The listing skips clone size in some rows; elsewhere it reads once, few, many or a size class.

j_call d_call v_call clone_size cdr3_nt cdr3_aa
TRBJ2-2 NA TRBV12-3/TRBV12-4 many TGTGCCAGCAGTTTCACCAGGGAGAACGGGGAGCTGTTTTTT CASSFTRENGELFF
TRBJ2-7 NA TRBV7-9 once TGTGCCAGCAGATTCACCGGGGGGCCCTACGAGCAGTACTTC CASRFTGGPYEQYF
TRBJ1-1 NA TRBV29-1 NA TGCAGCGTCCGTCACCAGAACACTGAAGCTTTCTTT CSVRHQNTEAFF
TRBJ2-3 NA TRBV2 few TGTGCCAGCAGTACACTAGGGGGAGGCACAGATACGCAGTATTTT CASSTLGGGTDTQYF
TRBJ2-1 NA TRBV4-3 NA TGCGCCAGCAGCGGGGTTTGGTCCTCTTACAATGAGCAGTTCTTC CASSGVWSSYNEQFF
TRBJ2-1 NA TRBV28 few TGTGCCAGCGTTAAAGACCATGAGCAGTTCTTC CASVKDHEQFF
TRBJ1-1 NA TRBV2 NA TGTGCCAGCACTAGAGTAGGGTTCACTGAAGCTTTCTTT CASTRVGFTEAFF
TRBJ2-7 NA TRBV7-9 many TGTGCCAGCAGCTTCTTACAGGGTTCCTACGAGCAGTACTTC CASSFLQGSYEQYF
TRBJ1-1 NA TRBV5-1 few TGCGCCAGCAGCCCGTCAGGGGACGGGAACACTGAAGCTTTCTTT CASSPSGDGNTEAFF
TRBJ2-1 TRBD1 TRBV2 NA TGTGCCAGCAGTCTTGAAGGACAGGGTAGTGATGAGCAGTTCTTC CASSLEGQGSDEQFF
TRBJ2-7 TRBD1 TRBV20-1 NA TGCAGTGCTACCAGACAGGGGGTGTTGTTGGAGCAGTACTTC CSATRQGVLLEQYF
TRBJ2-3 NA TRBV5-4 few TGTGCCAGCAGCTTGGCCCTCGGTACAGATACGCAGTATTTT CASSLALGTDTQYF
TRBJ1-1 NA TRBV5-1 few TGCGCCAGCAGCTCAACGGAGGGTCCTAAGGCTGAAGCTTTCTTT CASSSTEGPKAEAFF
TRBJ2-7 TRBD1 TRBV20-1 NA TGCAGTGCTAGAGGAACAGGGGGCGCCGGGAGGGAGCAGTACTTC CSARGTGGAGREQYF
TRBJ2-2 TRBD2 TRBV10-1 few TGCGCCAGCAGTGAGTCGACGGGAGGGTACACCGGGGAGCTGTTTTTT CASSESTGGYTGELFF
TRBJ1-5 NA TRBV15 NA TGTGCCACCAGCAGAGATGCGGCAGTTATTAGCAATCAGCCCCAGCATTTT CATSRDAAVISNQPQHF
TRBJ2-1 TRBD2 TRBV5-6 many TGTGCCAGCAGCAAGACTAGCGGGGATTACAATGAGCAGTTCTTC CASSKTSGDYNEQFF
TRBJ2-7 NA TRBV5-1 NA TGCGCCAGCAGCTTGGACAGTCCGCCTCCCTACGAGCAGTACTTC CASSLDSPPPYEQYF
TRBJ2-5 NA TRBV3-1 NA TGTGCCAGCAGCCCCAGTTTTGAGGGGGAGACCCAGTACTTC CASSPSFEGETQYF
TRBJ2-7 NA TRBV29-1 NA TGCAGCGTTGAAGGCGGCCCCTACGAGCAGTACTTC CSVEGGPYEQYF
TRBJ2-2 TRBD2 TRBV20-1 NA TGCAGTGCTAGAGATCTCACCCTGACTAGCGGGATCCCCGTGGACACCGGGGAGCTGTTTTTT CSARDLTLTSGIPVDTGELFF
TRBJ1-4 NA TRBV7-9 NA TGTGCCAGCAGCTTATTGTTTTCCCCGGATGAAAAACTGTTTTTT CASSLLFSPDEKLFF
TRBJ1-1 NA TRBV20-1 NA TGCAGTGCTAGTCGGCCCGAGGAGACTGAAGCTTTCTTT CSASRPEETEAFF
TRBJ2-5 TRBD1 TRBV29-1 many TGCAGCGTTGAAGTGGGTAGGGGGGACAGGGGACAAGAGACCCAGTACTTC CSVEVGRGDRGQETQYF
TRBJ1-4 NA TRBV5-1 few TGCGCCAGCAGCTTGGAACTCCGGAATGAAAAACTGTTTTTT CASSLELRNEKLFF
TRBJ2-1 TRBD1 TRBV28 few TGTGCCAGCAGTCAAACCGGGACAGGGGTGCAGTTCTTC CASSQTGTGVQFF
TRBJ1-1 NA TRBV28 NA TGTGCCAGTTCAGGGGTCTACACTGAAGCTTTCTTT CASSGVYTEAFF
TRBJ2-1 NA TRBV2 NA TGTGCCAGCAGTGACGGGTGGACAGCCTACAATGAGCAGTTCTTC CASSDGWTAYNEQFF
TRBJ1-5 NA TRBV5-1 many TGCGCCAGCAGCTTGGATAGTGCTAATCAGCCCCAGCATTTT CASSLDSANQPQHF
TRBJ2-5 TRBD2 TRBV20-1 NA TGCAGTGCTAGAGATGGGACTAGCGGGATCCAAGAGACCCAGTACTTC CSARDGTSGIQETQYF
TRBJ2-1 NA TRBV3-1 NA TGTGCCAGCAGCCAAGGTGGGTTAATGACGGACCTTTCCTACAATGAGCAGTTCTTC CASSQGGLMTDLSYNEQFF